This entry features one T cell receptor (beta chain) sequence. Its antigen has not been determined. Per-nucleotide qualities are absent, and no much larger clonotype sits a single base away. CDR1 and CDR2 (DFQATT, SNEGSKA) derive from the germline V gene (reference sequence). Trimming costs V 1 base and J 6 bases, and their ends lie 6 bases apart. Inclusive of the bounding cysteine and phenylalanine, the CDR3 is 11 residues long. Only CDR3 DNA is held: 33 bases, read in frame from base 1. The data derive from a study of T cell repertoires in cytomegalovirus infection (dated by TCRdb to the late 2010s). About the full investigation: Alongside well-studied HLA-B-restricted epitopes, the peptide stimulations were aimed at recently identified HLA-C-restricted CMV epitopes, whose presentation resists viral immunomodulation. Because public TCR beta signatures pointed to carriage of CMV infection together with the matching HLA type, the HLA type of each donor mattered for the analysis. Points the paper makes about the study in general: The ex vivo response was dominated by HLA-C-restricted CMV-specific TCR beta clonotypes, which also provided the single most frequent clonotype in two of eight donors. Carriers of CMV infection plus the relevant HLA type were discriminated by the cumulative frequency of public TCR beta family members in the study cohort and in an independent roughly 400-donor cohort.

The sample's treatment or condition, from its label and the paper: in vitro stimulation with specific CMV peptide epitopes to enrich CMV-specific T cells. TCRdb names Illumina HiSeq 1500 as the instrument used. Starting from the raw public reads, TCRdb applied fastp trimming at Q25, assembled clones with MiXCR and retained in-frame beta chains. A single entry per CDR3 protein holds the most common genes and DNA from its merged rows. The table for this sample lists some 220,000 distinct CDR3 sequences; 35% to 45% of them were counted only once. The ten most abundant clones make up 55% to 60% of the sample.

The sample consisted of CD8+ T cells from cultured PBMCs, taken from culture after CMV antigen stimulation. This clonotype was obtained from a human donor in good health (CMV status not recorded). Some clones in this sample may be carry-over from other donors' samples. This chain joins TRBV20-1 to TRBJ1-2, with the D gene not confidently named. The CDR3 sequence is CSARGLHGYTF. The sequenced DNA is TGCAGTGCTAGAGGACTACATGGCTACACCTTC.